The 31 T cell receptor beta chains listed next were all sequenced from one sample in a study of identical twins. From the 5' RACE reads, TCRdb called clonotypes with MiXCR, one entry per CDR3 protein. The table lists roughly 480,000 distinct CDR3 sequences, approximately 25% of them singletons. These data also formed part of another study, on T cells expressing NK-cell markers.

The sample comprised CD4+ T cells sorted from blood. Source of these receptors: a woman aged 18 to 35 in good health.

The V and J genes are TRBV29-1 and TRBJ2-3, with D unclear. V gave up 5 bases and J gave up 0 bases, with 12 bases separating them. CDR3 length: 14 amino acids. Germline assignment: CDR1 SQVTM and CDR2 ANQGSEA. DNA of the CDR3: TGCAGCGTTCTGGCGTTTGCTAGCACAGATACGCAGTATTTT. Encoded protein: CSVLAFASTDTQYF.

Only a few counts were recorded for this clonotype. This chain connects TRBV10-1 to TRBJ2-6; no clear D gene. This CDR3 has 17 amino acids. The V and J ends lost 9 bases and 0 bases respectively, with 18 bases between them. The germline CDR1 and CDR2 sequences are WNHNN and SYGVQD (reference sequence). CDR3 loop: CARFSGLNHSGANVLTF. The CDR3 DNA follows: TGCGCCAGGTTCTCGGGTCTCAACCACTCTGGGGCCAACGTCCTGACTTTC.

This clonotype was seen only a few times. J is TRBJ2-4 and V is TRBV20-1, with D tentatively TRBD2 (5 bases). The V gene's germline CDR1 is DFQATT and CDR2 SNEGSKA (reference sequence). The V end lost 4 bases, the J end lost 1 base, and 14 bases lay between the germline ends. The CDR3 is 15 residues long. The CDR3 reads CSAISTTGAKNIQYF. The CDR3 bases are TGCAGTGCTATTTCGACTACCGGGGCCAAAAACATTCAGTACTTC.

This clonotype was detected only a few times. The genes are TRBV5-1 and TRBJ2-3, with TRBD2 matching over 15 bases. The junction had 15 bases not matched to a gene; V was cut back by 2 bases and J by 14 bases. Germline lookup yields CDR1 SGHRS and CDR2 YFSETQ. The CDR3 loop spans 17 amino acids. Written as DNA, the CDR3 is TGCGCCAGCAGCTTAACCCCCGGGACTAGCGGGGGGAAGGAGGGGTATTTT. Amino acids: CASSLTPGTSGGKEGYF.

The CDR3 sequence is CSASTGQPGYTF. Written as DNA, the CDR3 is TGCAGTGCTAGTACGGGCCAGCCTGGCTACACCTTC. The rearrangement joins TRBV20-1 to TRBJ1-2; D not certain. Trimming shortened V by 3 bases and J by 7 bases, and 12 bases separated the two germline ends. Looked up from germline, CDR1 is DFQATT and CDR2 is SNEGSKA (reference sequence). The CDR3 runs to 12 residues.

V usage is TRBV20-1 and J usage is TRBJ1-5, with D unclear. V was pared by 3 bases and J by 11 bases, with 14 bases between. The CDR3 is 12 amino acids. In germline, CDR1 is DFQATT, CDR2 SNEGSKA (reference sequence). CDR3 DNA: TGCAGTGCTAGTCCCGGTCTTCGGGCCCAGCATTTT. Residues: CSASPGLRAQHF.

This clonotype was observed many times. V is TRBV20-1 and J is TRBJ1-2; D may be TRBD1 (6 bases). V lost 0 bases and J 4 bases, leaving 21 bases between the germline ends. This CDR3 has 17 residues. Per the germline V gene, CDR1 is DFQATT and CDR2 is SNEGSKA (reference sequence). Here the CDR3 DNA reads TGCAGTGCTAGAGATAGAGGGGGGGGCGGTTTTGGCTATGGCTACACCTTC. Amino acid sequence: CSARDRGGGGFGYGYTF.

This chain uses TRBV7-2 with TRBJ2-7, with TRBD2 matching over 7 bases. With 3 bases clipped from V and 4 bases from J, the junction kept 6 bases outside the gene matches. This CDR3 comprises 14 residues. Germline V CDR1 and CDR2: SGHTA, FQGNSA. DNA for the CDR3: TGTGCCAGCAGCTTTGGGACTATCACTTACGAGCAGTACTTC. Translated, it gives CASSFGTITYEQYF.

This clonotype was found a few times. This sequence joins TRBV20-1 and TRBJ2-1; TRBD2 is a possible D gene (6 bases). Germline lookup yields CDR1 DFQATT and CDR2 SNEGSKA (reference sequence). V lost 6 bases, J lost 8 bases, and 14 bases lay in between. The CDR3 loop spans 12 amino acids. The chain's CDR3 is CSAGTPPDEQFF. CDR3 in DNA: TGCAGTGCAGGGACTCCTCCCGATGAGCAGTTCTTC.

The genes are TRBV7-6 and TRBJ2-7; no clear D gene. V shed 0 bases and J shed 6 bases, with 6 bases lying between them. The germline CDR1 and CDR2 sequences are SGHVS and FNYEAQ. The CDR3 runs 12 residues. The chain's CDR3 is CASSLAGFEQYF. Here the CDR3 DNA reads TGTGCCAGCAGCTTAGCGGGGTTCGAGCAGTACTTC.

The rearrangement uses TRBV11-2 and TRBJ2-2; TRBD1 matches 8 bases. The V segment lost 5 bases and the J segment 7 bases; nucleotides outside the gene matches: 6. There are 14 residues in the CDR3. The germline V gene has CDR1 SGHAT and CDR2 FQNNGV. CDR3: CASSEDRGIGELFF. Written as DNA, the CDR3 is TGTGCCAGCAGCGAAGACAGGGGCATCGGGGAGCTGTTTTTT.

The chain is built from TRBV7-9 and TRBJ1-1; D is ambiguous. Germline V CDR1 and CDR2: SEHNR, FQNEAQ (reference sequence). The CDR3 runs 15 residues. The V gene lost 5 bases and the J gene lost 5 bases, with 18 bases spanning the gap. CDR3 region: CASSRGRTGRTEAFF. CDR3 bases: TGTGCCAGCAGCCGTGGAAGAACTGGGAGGACTGAAGCTTTCTTT.

The DNA of the CDR3 is TGTGCCAGCAGTTACGACCCCAGGGCTAGCGGGACCACAGATACGCAGTATTTT. Translation gives CASSYDPRASGTTDTQYF. The chain combines TRBV6-2 or TRBV6-3 with TRBJ2-3, with 9 bases matching TRBD2. The trim removed 2 bases at V and 2 bases at J, leaving 11 bases unmatched. CDR1 MNHEY and CDR2 SVGEGT come from the germline V gene. The CDR3 runs 18 residues.

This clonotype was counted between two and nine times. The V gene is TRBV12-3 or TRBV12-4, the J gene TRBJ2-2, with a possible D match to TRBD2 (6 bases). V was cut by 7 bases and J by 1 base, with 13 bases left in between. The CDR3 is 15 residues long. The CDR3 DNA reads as TGTGCCAGCACCCGGAAGGGAGGGAACACCGGGGAGCTGTTTTTT. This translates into CASTRKGGNTGELFF.

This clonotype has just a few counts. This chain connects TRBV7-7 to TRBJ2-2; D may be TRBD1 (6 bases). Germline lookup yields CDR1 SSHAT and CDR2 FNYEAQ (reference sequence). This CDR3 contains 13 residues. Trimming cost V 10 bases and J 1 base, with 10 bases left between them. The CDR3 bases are TGTGCCACACAGGGATTGAACACCGGGGAGCTGTTTTTT. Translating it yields CATQGLNTGELFF.

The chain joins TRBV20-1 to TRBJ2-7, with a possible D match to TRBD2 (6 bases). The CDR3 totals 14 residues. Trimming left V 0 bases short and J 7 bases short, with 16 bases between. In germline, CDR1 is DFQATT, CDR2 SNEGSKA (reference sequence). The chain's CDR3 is CSARDQRWAGEQYF. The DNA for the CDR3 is TGCAGTGCTAGAGATCAGCGTTGGGCGGGAGAGCAGTACTTC.

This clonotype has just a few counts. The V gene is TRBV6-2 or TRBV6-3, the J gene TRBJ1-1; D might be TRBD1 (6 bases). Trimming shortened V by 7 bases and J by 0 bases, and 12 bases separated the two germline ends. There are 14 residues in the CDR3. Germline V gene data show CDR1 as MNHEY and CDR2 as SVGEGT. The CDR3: CASISQGLNTEAFF. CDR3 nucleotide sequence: TGTGCCAGCATCAGTCAGGGGCTGAACACTGAAGCTTTCTTT.

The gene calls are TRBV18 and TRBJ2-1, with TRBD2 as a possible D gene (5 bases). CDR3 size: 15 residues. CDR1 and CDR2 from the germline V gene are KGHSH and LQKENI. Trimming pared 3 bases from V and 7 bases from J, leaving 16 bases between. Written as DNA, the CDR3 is TGTGCCAGCTCACCGATGGAAGGAGGACTGAATGAGCAGTTCTTC. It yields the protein CASSPMEGGLNEQFF.

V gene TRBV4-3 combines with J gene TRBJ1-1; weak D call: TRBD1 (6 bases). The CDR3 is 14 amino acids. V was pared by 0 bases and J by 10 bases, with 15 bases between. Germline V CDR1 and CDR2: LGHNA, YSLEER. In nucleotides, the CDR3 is TGCGCCAGCAGCCAAGAAGGCAGGGGTAGGATAGCTTTCTTT. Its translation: CASSQEGRGRIAFF.

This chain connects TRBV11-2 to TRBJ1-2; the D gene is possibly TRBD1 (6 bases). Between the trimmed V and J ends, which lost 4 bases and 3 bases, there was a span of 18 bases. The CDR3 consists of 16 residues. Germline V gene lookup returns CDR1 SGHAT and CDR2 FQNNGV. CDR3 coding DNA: TGTGCCAGCAGCTCGACGCCGGGGAGGGGGTACTATGGCTACACCTTC. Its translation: CASSSTPGRGYYGYTF.

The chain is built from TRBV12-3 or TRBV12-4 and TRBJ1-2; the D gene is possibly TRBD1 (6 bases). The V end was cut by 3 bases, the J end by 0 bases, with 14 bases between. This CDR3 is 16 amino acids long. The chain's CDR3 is CASSFLRQATNYGYTF. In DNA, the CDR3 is TGTGCCAGCAGTTTCCTAAGACAGGCTACTAACTATGGCTACACCTTC.

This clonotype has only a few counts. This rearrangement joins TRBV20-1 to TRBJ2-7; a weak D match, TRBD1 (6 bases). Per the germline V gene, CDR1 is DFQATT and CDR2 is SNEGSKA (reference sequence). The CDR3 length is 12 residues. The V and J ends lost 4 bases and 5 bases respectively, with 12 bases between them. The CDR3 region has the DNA TGCAGTGCTATTTATGGGGGCCACGAGCAGTACTTC. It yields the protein CSAIYGGHEQYF.

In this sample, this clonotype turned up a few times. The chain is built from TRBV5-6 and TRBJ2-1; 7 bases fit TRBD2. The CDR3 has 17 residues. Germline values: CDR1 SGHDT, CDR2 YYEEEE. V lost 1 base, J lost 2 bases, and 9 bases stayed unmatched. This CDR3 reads CASSLSKASGPYNEQFF. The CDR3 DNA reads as TGTGCCAGCAGCTTGTCTAAGGCTAGCGGACCCTACAATGAGCAGTTCTTC.

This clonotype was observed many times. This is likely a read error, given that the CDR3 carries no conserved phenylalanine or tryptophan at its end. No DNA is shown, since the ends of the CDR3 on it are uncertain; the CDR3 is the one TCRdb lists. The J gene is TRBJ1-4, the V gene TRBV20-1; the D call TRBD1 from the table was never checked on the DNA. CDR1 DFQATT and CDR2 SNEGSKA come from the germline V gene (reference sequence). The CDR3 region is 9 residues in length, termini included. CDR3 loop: CSARSREWC.

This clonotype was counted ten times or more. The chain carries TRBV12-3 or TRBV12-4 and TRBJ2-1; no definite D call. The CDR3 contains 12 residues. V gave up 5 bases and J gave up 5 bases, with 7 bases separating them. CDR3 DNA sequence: TGTGCCAGCAGTCCTTTAAACAATGAGCAGTTCTTC. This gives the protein CASSPLNNEQFF.

Written as DNA, the CDR3 is TGTGCCAGCTGTACTAGCAAAACAGATACGCAGTATTTT. Residues: CASCTSKTDTQYF. The chain employs TRBV12-3 or TRBV12-4 and TRBJ2-3; D may be TRBD2 (6 bases). This CDR3 has 13 residues. Deletions cut 8 bases from V and 3 bases from J, with 12 bases between.

The chain's CDR3 is CASSQGLGDTGELFF. CDR3 nucleotide sequence: TGTGCCAGCAGCCAGGGACTAGGAGACACCGGGGAGCTGTTTTTT. The chain joins TRBV9 to TRBJ2-2; 8 bases match TRBD2. The CDR3 length is 15 residues. The junction had 5 bases not matched to a gene; V was cut back by 4 bases and J by 3 bases. Per germline, CDR1 SGDLS and CDR2 YYNGEE.

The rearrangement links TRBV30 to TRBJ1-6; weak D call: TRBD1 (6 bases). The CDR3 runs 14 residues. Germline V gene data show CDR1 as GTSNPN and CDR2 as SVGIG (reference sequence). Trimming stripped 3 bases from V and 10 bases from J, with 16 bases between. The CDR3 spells CAWRRGTGPSPLHF. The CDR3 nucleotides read TGTGCCTGGAGAAGGGGTACAGGGCCCTCACCCCTCCACTTT.

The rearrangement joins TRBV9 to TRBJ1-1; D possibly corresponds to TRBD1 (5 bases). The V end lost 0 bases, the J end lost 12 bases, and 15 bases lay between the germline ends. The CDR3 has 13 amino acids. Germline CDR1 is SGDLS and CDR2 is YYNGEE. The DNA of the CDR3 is TGTGCCAGCAGCGTAGACGGCAGGGACCGCACTTTCTTT. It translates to CASSVDGRDRTFF.

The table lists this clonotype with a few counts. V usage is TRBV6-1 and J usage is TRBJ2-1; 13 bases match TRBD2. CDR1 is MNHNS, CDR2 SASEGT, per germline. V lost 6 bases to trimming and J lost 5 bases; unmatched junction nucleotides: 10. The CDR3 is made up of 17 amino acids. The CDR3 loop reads CASRAGTSGVGDNEQFF. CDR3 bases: TGTGCCAGCAGAGCCGGGACTAGCGGGGTCGGGGACAATGAGCAGTTCTTC.

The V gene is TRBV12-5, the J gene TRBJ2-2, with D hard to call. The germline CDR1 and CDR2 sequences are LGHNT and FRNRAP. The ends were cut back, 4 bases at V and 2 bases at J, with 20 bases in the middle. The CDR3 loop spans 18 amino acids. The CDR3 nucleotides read TGTGCTAGTGGTTCACCCCCCTTGGTGGGTGTTAACACCGGGGAGCTGTTTTTT. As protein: CASGSPPLVGVNTGELFF.